The 10 T cell receptor beta chains below come from one sample, sequenced in a study of OX40 agonist ivuxolimab in advanced cancers. Data came from immunoSEQ multiplex PCR; TCRdb stores just in-frame clones and leaves some out. The sample shows roughly 46,000 clones, 82% of them seen only once. Material: CD4+ or CD8+ T cells sorted from blood, obtained in a trial of the OX40 agonist ivuxolimab. The receptors derive from an adult with an advanced solid tumor such as melanoma, head and neck, liver or kidney cancer.

This chain links TRBV27 with TRBJ1-2; 7 bases are a match to TRBD1. The germline gives CDR1 MNHEY, CDR2 SMNVEV (reference sequence). With V trimmed by 3 bases and J by 6 bases, 7 bases remained unmatched. The CDR3 runs 14 residues. The CDR3 DNA follows: TGTGCCAGCAGTTTTAAGAGGGGGCATCATGGCTACACCTTC. It specifies CASSFKRGHHGYTF.

V and J are TRBV9 and TRBJ2-5; TRBD2 agrees at 9 bases. CDR1 is SGDLS and CDR2 is YYNGEE in the germline V gene. Unmatched junction bases numbered 8, after V lost 0 bases and J lost 5 bases. The CDR3 totals 16 residues. DNA of the CDR3: TGTGCCAGCAGCGTAGCGGCGGGGGGGCCGTCGGAGACCCAGTACTTC. Amino acid sequence: CASSVAAGGPSETQYF.

This chain links TRBV6-1 with TRBJ1-6, with a tentative D call TRBD1 (5 bases). Trimming took off 2 bases at V and 10 bases at J, with 15 bases between the two ends. This CDR3 comprises 15 residues. CDR1 and CDR2 from the germline V gene are MNHNS and SASEGT. The CDR3 coding sequence is TGTGCCAGCAGTGAAAGGGGAGAGGGGCGATCACCCCTCCACTTT. As protein: CASSERGEGRSPLHF.

The chain links TRBV7-8 to TRBJ1-2; D ambiguous. CDR3 length: 14 amino acids. Trimming cost V 4 bases and J 9 bases, with 18 bases left between them. Germline V gene data show CDR1 as SGHVS and CDR2 as FQNEAQ. CDR3: CASSSLEEGPSYTF. Written as DNA, the CDR3 is TGTGCCAGCAGCTCCTTGGAAGAGGGCCCCAGCTACACCTTC. Full variable domain (outside the CDR3, taken from reference TRBV7-8 and TRBJ1-2): GAGVSQSPRYKVAKRGQDVALRCDPISGHVSLFWYQQALGQGPEFLTYFQNEAQLDKSGLPSDRFFAERPEGSVSTLKIQRTQQEDSAVYLCASSSLEEGPSYTFGSGTRLTVV.

The chain combines TRBV27 with TRBJ2-1, with TRBD2 matching 8 bases. Germline assignment: CDR1 MNHEY and CDR2 SMNVEV (reference sequence). This CDR3 is built from 14 residues. V lost 5 bases to trimming and J lost 9 bases; unmatched junction nucleotides: 9. DNA for the CDR3: TGTGCCAGCAGTCCCGGACTAGCTGGGATTGAGCAGTTCTTC. Encoded protein: CASSPGLAGIEQFF.

The count of this clone is one. The rearrangement uses TRBV5-6 and TRBJ1-2; 8 nucleotides agree with TRBD1. CDR1 and CDR2 from the germline V gene are SGHDT and YYEEEE. Germline trimming cut 3 bases from V and 3 bases from J; bases unmatched to any gene: 13. The CDR3 runs 17 residues. DNA of the CDR3: TGTGCCAGCAGCTCGACAGGGGTGGAAGCCTTTGACTATGGCTACACCTTC. This codes for CASSSTGVEAFDYGYTF.

CDR3 nucleotides: TGCGCCAGCAGCTGGACCGGGACTACCACCGGGGAGCTGTTTTTT. It yields the protein CASSWTGTTTGELFF. This chain uses TRBV5-1 with TRBJ2-2, with TRBD2 matching over 7 bases. The CDR3 has 15 amino acids. The germline CDR1 and CDR2 sequences are SGHRS and YFSETQ. The trim removed 3 bases at V and 4 bases at J, leaving 6 bases unmatched.

This clone has just one count. The chain employs TRBV19 and TRBJ1-5; the match to TRBD1 covers 7 bases. After removal of 3 bases from V and 13 bases from J, the junction contained 9 bases not matched to a gene. CDR3 length equals 13 residues. Germline values: CDR1 LNHDA, CDR2 SQIVND (reference sequence). CDR3 bases: TGTGCCAGTAGTATGGGGACAGAGAGATCTCAGCATTTT. Its protein is CASSMGTERSQHF.

This sequence joins TRBV7-8 and TRBJ2-5, with D uncertain. The germline V gene has CDR1 SGHVS and CDR2 FQNEAQ. The CDR3 spans 16 residues. With 2 bases removed from V and 3 bases from J, the gap between germline ends came to 16 bases. CDR3: CASSLRTLNAEETQYF. In DNA form, the CDR3 reads TGTGCCAGCAGCTTAAGAACCCTTAATGCGGAAGAGACCCAGTACTTC.

The V and J genes are TRBV7-2 and TRBJ1-2; D gene ambiguous. The germline gives CDR1 SGHTA, CDR2 FQGNSA. Trimming pared 5 bases from V and 3 bases from J, leaving 10 bases between. This CDR3 has 13 amino acids. The CDR3 spells CASSPGLDYGYTF. The CDR3 DNA reads as TGTGCCAGCAGCCCCGGGTTGGACTATGGCTACACCTTC. The complete variable domain, with remaining parts taken from reference TRBV7-2 and TRBJ1-2, reads GAGVSQSPSNKVTEKGKDVELRCDPISGHTALYWYRQSLGQGLEFLIYFQGNSAPDKSGLPSDRFSAERTGGSVSTLTIQRTQQEDSAVYLCASSPGLDYGYTFGSGTRLTVV.